The 27 T cell receptor beta chains listed next were all sequenced from one sample in a study of shared clonotypes between healthy human individuals (dated by TCRdb to 2018 to 2021). The library came from the immunoSEQ multiplex PCR assay. TCRdb retrieved this table from immuneACCESS and kept in-frame rearrangements only. Not all clones are present; in checked studies, unresolved V genes account for under half, and no reason is known for the remainder. For this sample there are 520,000 or so clones; roughly 78% appear just once. The leading ten clones occupy under 15% of the sample. Source material: PBMCs. The source of these receptors is a woman aged 40 to 55 in good health. Some clones in this sample may be carry-over from other donors' samples.

The sample holds one count of this clone. V usage is TRBV9 and J usage is TRBJ2-1, with 9 bases that match TRBD2. The junction had 7 bases not matched to a gene; V was cut back by 0 bases and J by 6 bases. The CDR3 is 16 amino acids. CDR1 SGDLS and CDR2 YYNGEE come from the germline V gene. CDR3: CASSVGGRGEVNEQFF. As DNA, the CDR3 is TGTGCCAGCAGCGTAGGCGGGAGGGGTGAGGTCAATGAGCAGTTCTTC.

The J gene is TRBJ1-4, the V gene TRBV15; unclear D gene. Germline CDR1 and CDR2: LNHNV and YYDKDF (reference sequence). This CDR3 comprises 17 residues. Trimming stripped 5 bases from V and 0 bases from J, with 16 bases between. The CDR3 sequence: CATSGWIIETTNEKLFF. DNA of the CDR3: TGTGCCACCAGCGGCTGGATTATCGAGACAACTAATGAAAAACTGTTTTTT.

The chain recombines TRBV7-9 with TRBJ2-1, with TRBD2 as a possible D gene (5 bases). V lost 6 bases to trimming and J lost 8 bases, with 14 bases between them. This CDR3 has 13 residues. The germline V gene has CDR1 SEHNR and CDR2 FQNEAQ (reference sequence). The CDR3 loop reads CASSPLEEDEQFF. The DNA for the CDR3 is TGTGCCAGCAGTCCATTGGAGGAGGATGAGCAGTTCTTC.

The genes are TRBV20-1 and TRBJ2-7; D is undetermined. Looked up from germline, CDR1 is DFQATT and CDR2 is SNEGSKA (reference sequence). This CDR3 spans 11 amino acids. With 5 bases removed from V and 2 bases from J, the gap between germline ends came to 7 bases. DNA of the CDR3: TGCAGTGCTTCCCTTACCTACGAGCAGTACTTC. Encoded protein: CSASLTYEQYF.

Here the CDR3 reads CASSYEVRDIQYF. The CDR3 DNA is TGTGCCAGCAGCTATGAGGTACGGGACATTCAGTACTTC. J is TRBJ2-4 and V is TRBV28; D is uncertain. V was clipped by 6 bases and J by 8 bases, with 14 bases between them. Germline CDR1 MDHEN, CDR2 SYDVKM. CDR3 length: 13 amino acids.

This clone was found a few times. The V call is TRBV4-2, the J call TRBJ2-7; 7 nucleotides align to TRBD1. This CDR3 has 14 residues. V lost 4 bases, J lost 3 bases, and 6 bases stayed unmatched. Germline CDR1 and CDR2: LGHNA and YNFKEQ. The CDR3 sequence is CASSLRQGGYEQYF. In DNA, the CDR3 is TGTGCCAGCAGCCTCCGACAGGGCGGCTACGAGCAGTACTTC.

This chain links TRBV7-2 with TRBJ2-7, with TRBD2 identical over 8 bases. The CDR3 spans 15 residues. J was trimmed by 6 bases and V by 5 bases; bases with no gene match: 12. Germline CDR1 is SGHTA and CDR2 is FQGNSA. For the CDR3, the DNA is TGTGCCAGCAGCGCACAGCGGGAGTGGGTCGGCGAGCAGTACTTC. Protein sequence: CASSAQREWVGEQYF.

The chain combines TRBV7-9 with TRBJ2-5; D ambiguous. Trimming removed 7 bases from V and 5 bases from J, with 11 bases in between. This CDR3 region has 12 residues. The V gene's germline CDR1 is SEHNR and CDR2 FQNEAQ (reference sequence). CDR3 bases: TGTGCCAGCATCAGTGGGCCGGAGACCCAGTACTTC. Protein product: CASISGPETQYF.

V gene TRBV27 combines with J gene TRBJ1-1; 7 bases are a match to TRBD1. V was pared by 2 bases and J by 5 bases, with 14 bases of the junction left unmatched. This CDR3 spans 17 amino acids. Germline V gene data show CDR1 as MNHEY and CDR2 as SMNVEV (reference sequence). This CDR3 is CASSLKTGWYLRTEAFF. The CDR3 nucleotides read TGTGCCAGCAGTTTAAAGACAGGGTGGTACTTGAGGACTGAAGCTTTCTTT.

With regard to this clone: It may be a read error: a sequence one base away is much more abundant. The chain recombines TRBV6-1 with TRBJ2-1; D gene ambiguous. Trimming left V 4 bases short and J 2 bases short, with 0 bases between. The CDR3 runs 11 residues. In germline, CDR1 is MNHNS, CDR2 SASEGT. Here the CDR3 DNA reads TGTGCCAGCAGTGCCTACAATGAGCAGTTCTTC. Protein: CASSAYNEQFF.

The J gene is TRBJ2-3, the V gene TRBV28, with 8 bases lining up with TRBD1. The germline V gene encodes CDR1 MDHEN and CDR2 SYDVKM. CDR3 size: 16 residues. Unmatched junction bases numbered 10, after V lost 6 bases and J lost 2 bases. The CDR3 sequence is CASSLDRGFVTDTQYF. The DNA of the CDR3 is TGTGCCAGCAGCCTAGACAGGGGATTTGTCACAGATACGCAGTATTTT.

This chain joins TRBV6-5 and TRBJ1-5, with 7 bases that match TRBD1. There are 12 residues in the CDR3. Germline values: CDR1 MNHEY, CDR2 SVGAGI. J gave up 4 bases and V 6 bases, and 0 bases lay outside the gene matches. The CDR3 region is CASRQGNQPQHF. The CDR3 DNA reads as TGTGCCAGCAGACAGGGGAATCAGCCCCAGCATTTT.

In its sample, this clone was seen many times. This chain uses TRBV1 with TRBJ2-7; TRBD2, the table's D call, lacks a check against the DNA. TRBV1 is listed as a pseudogene. There are 12 residues in the CDR3. As DNA, the CDR3 is TGCACCAGCAGCCATCCCATAGCCGAGCAGTACTTC. As protein: CTSSHPIAEQYF.

This clone has only a few counts. The rearrangement joins TRBV18 to TRBJ2-1, with TRBD2 identical over 7 bases. Germline CDR1 is KGHSH and CDR2 is LQKENI. CDR3 length: 14 residues. V gave up 0 bases and J gave up 6 bases; unmatched junction bases: 2. The CDR3, as DNA: TGTGCCAGCTCACCACCCGCGGGGGTCAATGAGCAGTTCTTC. Protein product: CASSPPAGVNEQFF.

This clone appeared a single time. The chain uses TRBV28 and TRBJ2-3; 7 bases map to TRBD2. CDR3 size: 13 residues. Germline-derived CDR1 and CDR2 are MDHEN and SYDVKM. V lost 7 bases, J lost 5 bases, and 6 bases stayed unmatched. In DNA form, the CDR3 reads TGTGCCAGCAAGTCCGGGACTAAAGATACGCAGTATTTT. It translates to CASKSGTKDTQYF.

The chain combines TRBV10-3 with TRBJ1-3; 9 bases map to TRBD1. Germline V gives CDR1 ENHRY, CDR2 SYGVKD. J gave up 1 base and V 4 bases, and 8 bases lay outside the gene matches. There are 17 residues in the CDR3. DNA of the CDR3: TGTGCCATCAGTGGAACCACAGGGGGCACGTCTGGAAACACCATATATTTT. Its translation: CAISGTTGGTSGNTIYF.

The V and J genes are TRBV5-4 and TRBJ2-5; possibly TRBD2 for D (6 bases). CDR3 length: 18 amino acids. Germline CDR1 reads SGHNT; CDR2 reads YYREEE (reference sequence). V dropped 2 bases and J dropped 2 bases, with 22 bases sitting between them. CDR3 residues: CASSFRLALGSRQETQYF. The CDR3 DNA is TGTGCCAGCAGCTTTCGGCTAGCGCTAGGGAGTAGGCAAGAGACCCAGTACTTC.

The chain links TRBV9 to TRBJ2-1, with TRBD2 as a possible D gene (5 bases). The CDR3 totals 14 residues. V was shortened by 4 bases and J by 8 bases, with 16 bases between the two germline ends. CDR1 and CDR2 (germline): SGDLS, YYNGEE. The DNA for the CDR3 is TGTGCCAGCAGCCCGACGGGAACAGCGGATGAGCAGTTCTTC. Encoded protein: CASSPTGTADEQFF.

This chain connects TRBV2 to TRBJ1-6; no reliable D call. CDR1 and CDR2 from the germline V gene are SNHLY and FYNNEI. The CDR3 runs to 16 residues. Trimming took off 4 bases at V and 8 bases at J, with 18 bases between the two ends. The chain's CDR3 is CASSAGAGRADSPLHF. The CDR3 DNA is TGTGCCAGCAGTGCCGGAGCAGGCCGAGCAGATTCACCCCTCCACTTT.

In its sample, this clone was seen once. The chain employs TRBV7-9 and TRBJ2-1; tentative D call: TRBD1 (5 bases). Germline assignment: CDR1 SEHNR and CDR2 FQNEAQ (reference sequence). Trimming took 6 bases from V and 0 from J, leaving 6 bases between them. This CDR3 contains 13 residues. CDR3 sequence: CASSQGSYNEQFF. CDR3 nucleotide sequence: TGTGCCAGCAGTCAGGGCTCCTACAATGAGCAGTTCTTC.

This sequence joins TRBV11-1 and TRBJ2-1, with 9 nucleotides matching TRBD2. The trim removed 1 base at V and 4 bases at J, leaving 5 bases unmatched. The CDR3 has 16 residues. The germline CDR1 and CDR2 sequences are SGHAT and FQDESV (reference sequence). CDR3: CASSLVGTSRYNEQFF. The CDR3 nucleotides are TGTGCCAGCAGCTTAGTAGGGACTAGCAGATACAATGAGCAGTTCTTC.

J is TRBJ2-2 and V is TRBV6-1; D remains ambiguous. The CDR3 sequence is 14 residues long. Between the trimmed V and J ends, which lost 6 bases and 0 bases, there was a span of 8 bases. CDR1 and CDR2 from the germline V gene are MNHNS and SASEGT. CDR3 in amino acids: CASSTSANTGELFF. The CDR3 DNA sequence: TGTGCCAGCAGCACGAGCGCGAACACCGGGGAGCTGTTTTTT.

The V gene is TRBV7-9, the J gene TRBJ1-2; tentatively, D is TRBD1 (5 bases). Germline V CDR1 and CDR2: SEHNR, FQNEAQ (reference sequence). V shed 4 bases and J shed 7 bases, with 13 bases lying between them. The CDR3 contains 13 residues. In DNA form, the CDR3 reads TGTGCCAGCAGCTCCGGGACCGCTCTTGGCTACACCTTC. It encodes CASSSGTALGYTF.

This chain uses TRBV19 with TRBJ2-3; the D is unclear. This CDR3 has 15 residues. The germline CDR1 and CDR2 sequences are LNHDA and SQIVND (reference sequence). V shed 0 bases and J shed 2 bases, with 9 bases lying between them. CDR3 DNA: TGTGCCAGTAGTATAGATCTGACTGCCACAGATACGCAGTATTTT. Its translation is CASSIDLTATDTQYF.

The chain couples TRBV12-5 to TRBJ2-7; 8 nucleotides agree with TRBD2. This CDR3 spans 14 amino acids. V was clipped by 2 bases and J by 3 bases; unmatched bases: 3. Looked up from germline, CDR1 is LGHNT and CDR2 is FRNRAP. This chain's CDR3 is CASGLIRGGYEQYF. As DNA, the CDR3 is TGTGCTAGTGGTTTGATCCGGGGGGGCTACGAGCAGTACTTC.

This chain joins TRBV6-5 and TRBJ1-2, with a possible D match to TRBD1 (6 bases). Germline V CDR1 and CDR2: MNHEY, SVGAGI. This CDR3 contains 15 residues. With 4 bases removed from V and 7 bases from J, the gap between germline ends came to 19 bases. The CDR3 coding sequence is TGTGCCAGCAGTTTGGGTGTTGGGGGCAACCGTGGCTACACCTTC. This gives the protein CASSLGVGGNRGYTF.

This clone showed up just a few times. The chain combines TRBV5-1 with TRBJ2-1; TRBD2 matches 11 bases. V lost 3 bases to trimming and J lost 6 bases; unmatched junction nucleotides: 8. CDR3 size: 16 residues. Germline V gene data show CDR1 as SGHRS and CDR2 as YFSETQ. The CDR3 DNA reads as TGCGCCAGCAGCTGGGGAGGGACTAGCGGAGTCAATGAGCAGTTCTTC. Amino acid sequence: CASSWGGTSGVNEQFF. Looking up the rest from reference TRBV5-1 and TRBJ2-1 gives the full variable domain: KAGVTQTPRYLIKTRGQQVTLSCSPISGHRSVSWYQQTPGQGLQFLFEYFSETQRNKGNFPGRFSGRQFSNSRSEMNVSTLELGDSALYLCASSWGGTSGVNEQFFGPGTRLTVL.